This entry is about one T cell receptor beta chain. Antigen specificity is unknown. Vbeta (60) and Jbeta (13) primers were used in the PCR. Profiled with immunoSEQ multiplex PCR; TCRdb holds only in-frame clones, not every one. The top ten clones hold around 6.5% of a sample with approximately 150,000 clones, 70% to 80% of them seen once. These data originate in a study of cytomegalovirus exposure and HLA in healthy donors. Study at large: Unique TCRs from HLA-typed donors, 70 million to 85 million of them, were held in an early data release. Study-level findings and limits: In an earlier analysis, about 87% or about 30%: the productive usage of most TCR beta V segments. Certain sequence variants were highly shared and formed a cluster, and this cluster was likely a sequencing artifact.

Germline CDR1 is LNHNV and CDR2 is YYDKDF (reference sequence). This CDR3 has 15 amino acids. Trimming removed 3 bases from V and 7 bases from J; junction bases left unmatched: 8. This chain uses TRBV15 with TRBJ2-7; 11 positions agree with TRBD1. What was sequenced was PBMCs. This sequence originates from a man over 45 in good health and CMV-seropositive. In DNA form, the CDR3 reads TGTGCCACCAGCAGGCTAGGGACAGGGGGTGAAGAGCAGTACTTC. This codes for CATSRLGTGGEEQYF.